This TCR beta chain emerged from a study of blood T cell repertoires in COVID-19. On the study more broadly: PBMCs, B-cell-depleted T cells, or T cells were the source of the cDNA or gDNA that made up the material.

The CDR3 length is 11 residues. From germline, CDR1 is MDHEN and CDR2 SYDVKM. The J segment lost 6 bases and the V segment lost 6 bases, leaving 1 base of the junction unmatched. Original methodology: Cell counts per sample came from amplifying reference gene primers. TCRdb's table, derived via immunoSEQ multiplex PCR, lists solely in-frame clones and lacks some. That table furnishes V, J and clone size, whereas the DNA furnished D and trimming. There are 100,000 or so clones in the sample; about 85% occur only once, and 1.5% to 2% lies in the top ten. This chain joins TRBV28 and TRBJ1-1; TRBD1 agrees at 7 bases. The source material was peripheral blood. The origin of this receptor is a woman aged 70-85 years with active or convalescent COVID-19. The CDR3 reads CASSDRAEAFF. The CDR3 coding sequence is TGTGCCAGCAGCGACAGGGCTGAAGCTTTCTTT.